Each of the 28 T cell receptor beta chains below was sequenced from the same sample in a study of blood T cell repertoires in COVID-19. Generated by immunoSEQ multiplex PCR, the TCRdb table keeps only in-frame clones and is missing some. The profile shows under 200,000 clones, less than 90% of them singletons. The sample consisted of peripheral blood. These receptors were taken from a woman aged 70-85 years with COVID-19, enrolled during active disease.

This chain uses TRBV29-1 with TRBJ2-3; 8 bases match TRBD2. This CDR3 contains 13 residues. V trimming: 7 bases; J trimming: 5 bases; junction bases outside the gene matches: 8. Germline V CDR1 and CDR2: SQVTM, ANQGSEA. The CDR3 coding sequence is TGCAGCGGCCGGGCGGGAGGAGGAGATACGCAGTATTTT. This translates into CSGRAGGGDTQYF.

CDR3 nucleotides: TGTGCCAGCAGCGTAGGGCAGGGGATGGATACGCAGTATTTT. Protein product: CASSVGQGMDTQYF. This rearrangement joins TRBV9 to TRBJ2-3; D possibly corresponds to TRBD1 (6 bases). Per the germline V gene, CDR1 is SGDLS and CDR2 is YYNGEE. V lost 0 bases and J 6 bases, leaving 11 bases between the germline ends. There are 14 residues in the CDR3.

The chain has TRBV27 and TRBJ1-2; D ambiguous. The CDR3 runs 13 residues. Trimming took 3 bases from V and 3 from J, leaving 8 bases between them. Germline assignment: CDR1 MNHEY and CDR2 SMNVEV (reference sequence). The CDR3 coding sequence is TGTGCCAGCAGTTTGAGAGGAGACTATGGCTACACCTTC. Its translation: CASSLRGDYGYTF.

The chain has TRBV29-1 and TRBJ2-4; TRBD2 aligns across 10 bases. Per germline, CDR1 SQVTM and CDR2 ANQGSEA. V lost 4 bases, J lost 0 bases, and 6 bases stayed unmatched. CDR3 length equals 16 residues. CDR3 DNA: TGCAGCGTTGGCACTAGCGGGAACCTAGCCAAAAACATTCAGTACTTC. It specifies CSVGTSGNLAKNIQYF.

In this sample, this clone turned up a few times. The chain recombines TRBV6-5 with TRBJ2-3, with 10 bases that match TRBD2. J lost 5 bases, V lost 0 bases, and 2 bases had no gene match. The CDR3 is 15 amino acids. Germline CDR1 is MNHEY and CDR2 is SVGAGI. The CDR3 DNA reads TGTGCCAGCAGTTACTCAGGACTAGCGGAAGATACGCAGTATTTT. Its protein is CASSYSGLAEDTQYF.

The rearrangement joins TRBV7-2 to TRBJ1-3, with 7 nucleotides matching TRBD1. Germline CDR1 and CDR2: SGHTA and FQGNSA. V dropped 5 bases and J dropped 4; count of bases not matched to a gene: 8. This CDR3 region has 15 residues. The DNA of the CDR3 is TGTGCCAGCAGCCCTCAGGCAGGGGGAGGAAACACCATATATTTT. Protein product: CASSPQAGGGNTIYF.

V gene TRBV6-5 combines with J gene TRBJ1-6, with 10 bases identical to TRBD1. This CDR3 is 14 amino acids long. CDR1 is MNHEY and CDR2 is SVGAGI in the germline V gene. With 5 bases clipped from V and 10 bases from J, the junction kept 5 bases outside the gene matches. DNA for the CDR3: TGTGCCAGCAGTCATAGGGACAGGGGATCACCCCTCCACTTT. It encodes CASSHRDRGSPLHF.

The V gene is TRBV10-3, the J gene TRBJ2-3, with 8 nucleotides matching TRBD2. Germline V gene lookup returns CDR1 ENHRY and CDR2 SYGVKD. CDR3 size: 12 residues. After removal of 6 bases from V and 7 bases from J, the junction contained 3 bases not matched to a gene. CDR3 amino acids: CAISGGDNTQYF. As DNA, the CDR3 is TGTGCCATCAGCGGGGGGGATAATACGCAGTATTTT.

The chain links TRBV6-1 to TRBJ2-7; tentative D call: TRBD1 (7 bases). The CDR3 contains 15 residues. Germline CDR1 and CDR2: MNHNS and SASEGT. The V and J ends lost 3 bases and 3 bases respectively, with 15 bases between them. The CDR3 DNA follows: TGTGCCAGCAGTGATTTGACAGGGAGGCACTACGAGCAGTACTTC. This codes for CASSDLTGRHYEQYF.

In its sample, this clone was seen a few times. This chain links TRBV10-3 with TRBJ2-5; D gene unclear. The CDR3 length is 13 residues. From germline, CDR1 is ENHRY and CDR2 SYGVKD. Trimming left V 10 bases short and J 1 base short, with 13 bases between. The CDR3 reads CATKHRLQETQYF. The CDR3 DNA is TGTGCCACCAAACATAGACTCCAAGAGACCCAGTACTTC.

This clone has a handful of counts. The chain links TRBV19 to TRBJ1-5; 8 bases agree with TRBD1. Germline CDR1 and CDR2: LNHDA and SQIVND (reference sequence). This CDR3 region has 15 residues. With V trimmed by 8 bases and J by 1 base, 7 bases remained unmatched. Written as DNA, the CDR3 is TGTGCCAGTGCTCCCCGGACAGGGAGCAATCAGCCCCAGCATTTT. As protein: CASAPRTGSNQPQHF.

CDR3: CASSPGTGGNQPQHF. In nucleotides, the CDR3 is TGTGCCAGCAGCCCAGGGACAGGGGGCAATCAGCCCCAGCATTTT. The V and J genes are TRBV11-2 and TRBJ1-5; 10 positions agree with TRBD1. The CDR3 has 15 amino acids. Germline trimming cut 5 bases from V and 2 bases from J; bases unmatched to any gene: 3. Germline V lookup: CDR1 SGHAT, CDR2 FQNNGV.

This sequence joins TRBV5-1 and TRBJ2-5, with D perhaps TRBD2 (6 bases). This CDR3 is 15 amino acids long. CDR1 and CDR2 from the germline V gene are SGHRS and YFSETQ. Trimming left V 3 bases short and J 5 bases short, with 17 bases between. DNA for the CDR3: TGCGCCAGCAGCTCTATAGCGGATAGGAGTGAGACCCAGTACTTC. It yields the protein CASSSIADRSETQYF.

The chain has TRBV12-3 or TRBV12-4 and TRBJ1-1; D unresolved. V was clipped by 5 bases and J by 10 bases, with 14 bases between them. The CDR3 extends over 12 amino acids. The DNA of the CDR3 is TGTGCCAGCAGTCCCGTGCCCCTACGAGCTTTCTTT. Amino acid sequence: CASSPVPLRAFF.

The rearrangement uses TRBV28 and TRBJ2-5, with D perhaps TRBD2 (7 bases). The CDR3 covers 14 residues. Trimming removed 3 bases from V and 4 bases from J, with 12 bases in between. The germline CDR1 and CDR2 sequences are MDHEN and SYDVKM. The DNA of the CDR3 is TGTGCCAGCAGTTTGTCCGGGGGGCGAGAGACCCAGTACTTC. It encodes CASSLSGGRETQYF.

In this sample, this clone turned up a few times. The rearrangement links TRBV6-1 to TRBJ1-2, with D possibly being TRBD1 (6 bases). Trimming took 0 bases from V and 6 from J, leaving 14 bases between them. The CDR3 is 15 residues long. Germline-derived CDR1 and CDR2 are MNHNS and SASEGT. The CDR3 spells CASSEAGGAGDGYTF. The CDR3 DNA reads TGTGCCAGCAGTGAAGCTGGGGGGGCCGGCGATGGCTACACCTTC.

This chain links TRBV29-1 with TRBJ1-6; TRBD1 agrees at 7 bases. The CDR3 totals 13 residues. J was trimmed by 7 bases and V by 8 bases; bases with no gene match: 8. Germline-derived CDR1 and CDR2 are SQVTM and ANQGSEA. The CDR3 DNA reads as TGCAGCTACCGACAGGGAATGAATTCACCCCTCCACTTT. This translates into CSYRQGMNSPLHF.

Here the CDR3 reads CASSLGQGNNQPQHF. CDR3 DNA sequence: TGTGCCAGCAGCTTGGGACAGGGGAACAATCAGCCCCAGCATTTT. This chain uses TRBV7-2 with TRBJ1-5; the match to TRBD1 covers 10 bases. CDR3 length: 15 amino acids. The V segment lost 3 bases and the J segment 3 bases; nucleotides outside the gene matches: 2. Looked up from germline, CDR1 is SGHTA and CDR2 is FQGNSA.

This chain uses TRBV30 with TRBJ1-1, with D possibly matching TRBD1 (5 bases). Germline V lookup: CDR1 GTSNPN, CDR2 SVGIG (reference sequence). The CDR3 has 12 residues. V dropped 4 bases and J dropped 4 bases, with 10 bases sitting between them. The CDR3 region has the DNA TGTGCCTGGATTACAGGACCCACTGAAGCTTTCTTT. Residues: CAWITGPTEAFF.

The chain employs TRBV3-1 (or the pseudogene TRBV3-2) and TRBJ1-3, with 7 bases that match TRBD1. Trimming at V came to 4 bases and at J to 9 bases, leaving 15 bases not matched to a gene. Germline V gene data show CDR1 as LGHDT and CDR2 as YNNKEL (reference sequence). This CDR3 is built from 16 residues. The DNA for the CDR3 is TGTGCCAGCAGCCGTGCTAAGCCAGGGGGTTCATCCACCATATATTTT. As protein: CASSRAKPGGSSTIYF.

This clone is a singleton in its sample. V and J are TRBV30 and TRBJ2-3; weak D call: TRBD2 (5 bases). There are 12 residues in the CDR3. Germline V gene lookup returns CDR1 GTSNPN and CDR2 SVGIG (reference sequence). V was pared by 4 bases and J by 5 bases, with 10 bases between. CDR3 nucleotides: TGTGCCTGGATGCGGGCAGAAGATACGCAGTATTTT. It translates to CAWMRAEDTQYF.

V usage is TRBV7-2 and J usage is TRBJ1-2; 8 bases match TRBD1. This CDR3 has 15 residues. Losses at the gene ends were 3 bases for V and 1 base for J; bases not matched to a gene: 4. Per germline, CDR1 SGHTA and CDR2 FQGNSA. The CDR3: CASSFWDRLNYGYTF. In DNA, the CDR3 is TGTGCCAGCAGCTTCTGGGACAGGCTTAACTATGGCTACACCTTC.

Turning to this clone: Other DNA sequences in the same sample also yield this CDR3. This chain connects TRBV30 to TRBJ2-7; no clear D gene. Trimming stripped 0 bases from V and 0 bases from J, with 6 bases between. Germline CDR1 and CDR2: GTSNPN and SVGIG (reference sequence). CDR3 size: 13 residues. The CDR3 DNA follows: TGTGCCTGGAGTGTTGGTAGCTCCTACGAGCAGTACTTC. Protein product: CAWSVGSSYEQYF.

CDR3 nucleotide sequence: TGTGCCAGCAGCCTTCTGACAGGGACTGGAAACACCATATATTTT. Protein sequence: CASSLLTGTGNTIYF. The genes are TRBV7-9 and TRBJ1-3; 7 positions match TRBD1. V gave up 5 bases and J gave up 2 bases; unmatched junction bases: 6. Germline CDR1 and CDR2: SEHNR and FQNEAQ (reference sequence). The CDR3 sequence is 15 residues long. Using reference TRBV7-9 and TRBJ1-3 for the parts outside the CDR3, the full variable domain is DTGVSQNPRHKITKRGQNVTFRCDPISEHNRLYWYRQTLGQGPEFLTYFQNEAQLEKSRLLSDRFSAERPKGSFSTLEIQRTEQGDSAMYLCASSLLTGTGNTIYFGEGSWLTVV.

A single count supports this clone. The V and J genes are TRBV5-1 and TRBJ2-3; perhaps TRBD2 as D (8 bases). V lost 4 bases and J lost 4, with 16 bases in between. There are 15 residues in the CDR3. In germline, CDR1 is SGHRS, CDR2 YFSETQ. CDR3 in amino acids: CASSKGAGGPDTQYF. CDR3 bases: TGCGCCAGCAGCAAGGGGGCGGGGGGACCAGATACGCAGTATTTT.

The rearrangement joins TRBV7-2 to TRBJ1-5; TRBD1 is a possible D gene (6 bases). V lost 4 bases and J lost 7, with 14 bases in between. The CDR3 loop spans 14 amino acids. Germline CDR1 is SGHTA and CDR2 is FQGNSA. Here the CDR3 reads CASSYGPGDQPQHF. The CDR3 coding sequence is TGTGCCAGCAGCTACGGCCCAGGGGACCAGCCCCAGCATTTT.

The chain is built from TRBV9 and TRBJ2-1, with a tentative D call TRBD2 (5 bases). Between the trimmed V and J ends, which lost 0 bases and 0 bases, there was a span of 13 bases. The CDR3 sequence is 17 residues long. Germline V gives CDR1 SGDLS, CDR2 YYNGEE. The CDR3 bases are TGTGCCAGCAGCGTAGAGGTCGGCGGAGGCTCCTACAATGAGCAGTTCTTC. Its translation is CASSVEVGGGSYNEQFF.

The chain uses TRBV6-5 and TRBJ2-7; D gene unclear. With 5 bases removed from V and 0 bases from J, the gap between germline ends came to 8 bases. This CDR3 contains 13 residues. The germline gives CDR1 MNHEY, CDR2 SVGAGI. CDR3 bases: TGTGCCAGCAGTCCACCGGGCTCCTACGAGCAGTACTTC. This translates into CASSPPGSYEQYF.